This T cell receptor (beta chain) originates from a study of T cells in Graves' hyperthyroidism and ophthalmopathy. The germline CDR1 and CDR2 sequences are MNHEY and SVGEGT. The CDR3 extends over 13 amino acids. The J segment lost 10 bases and the V segment lost 4 bases, leaving 4 bases of the junction unmatched. Regions amplified from RNA transcripts were the TCR beta CDR3 regions. A first-round RT-PCR of the TCR CDR3 used the HTBI primer set. A single record per CDR3 protein comes from TCRdb applying MiXCR to the multiplex PCR reads. The sample includes fewer than 700,000 distinct CDR3 sequences, 15% to 20% seen only once; the top ten take around 17%. This clonotype was counted ten times or more.

The origin of this receptor is a woman between 18 and 29 years old with Graves' ophthalmopathy. This chain joins TRBV6-2 or TRBV6-3 and TRBJ1-6; TRBD1 matches at 7 bases. Sequencing was performed on blood. The CDR3 DNA reads TGTGCCAGCAGTTGGCAGGGGGACTCACCCCTCCACTTT. Its protein is CASSWQGDSPLHF.